The entry below describes one T cell receptor beta chain. The antigen this receptor binds is unknown. No much larger clonotype is one base removed from it; base qualities were not supplied. The data stem from a study of T cell responses to AZD1222 COVID-19 vaccine (dated by TCRdb to 2020 to 2022). Regarding the research as a whole: AZD1222 recipients given second doses at about 4 weeks or at about 12 weeks were pooled, since spike-specific TCR depth and breadth were not found to differ between the two schedules. Trial participants were enrolled by age into 18-55, 56-69 and 70-plus year subgroups, with 148, 28 and 57 TCR-sequenced participants respectively. TCR sequencing was performed for some 250 trial participants, of whom roughly 200 were given two doses of AZD1222 and approximately 25 were given two doses of MenACWY control vaccine. Overall study results and their limits: Because no samples from the day 14 peak response were available, repertoires could be characterized only after the peak T cell response. Most participants were white British and females outnumbered males, and the authors suggested that clonal diversity may have been underestimated. Conclusions about previously exposed vaccinees are limited because only six or seven AZD1222 recipients were SARS-CoV-2 seropositive at baseline. Reportedly, close to half of the unique spike-specific TCRs recognized epitopes lying outside the regions that are mutated in the B.1.351 and B.1.1.7 variants. The whole spike protein was spanned by vaccine-associated CD4 TCRs, and dominant responses were seen in regions 160-218 and 743-854. After two AZD1222 doses, both the breadth and the depth of spike-specific TCRs were significantly higher than at day 0 and than in MenACWY recipients. In the small 56-69-year group, the increase in depth fell short of significance, most likely because of low power.

The meaning of the sample's time point label: baseline before first vaccination. Vaccinee samples were obtained from the UK trials COV001 and COV002, which included a single-blind randomized controlled phase 2/3 trial of AZD1222 (ChAdOx1 nCoV-19) in healthy adults. For TCRbeta chain sequencing, PBMC samples from trial participants were taken at day 0 and at day 28 after the second dose. The CDR3 regions of human TCRbeta chains were analyzed by immunosequencing. The paper's data handling went like this. Repertoire TCRs were matched against a reference library of SARS-CoV-2-specific TCRs generated with the MIRA antigen-specificity platform. Breadth meant the fraction of unique TCRs that were SARS-CoV-2-associated, whereas depth meant the fraction of total T cells that were SARS-CoV-2-associated. Using the MIRA data, each spike-specific TCR was mapped to the spike region that the TCR reacts to and placed in a CD4 or CD8 class. Log10-transformed breadth and depth values were compared by one-way ANOVA with Sidak's multiple comparisons tests. Here the immuneACCESS table is served through TCRdb, limited to in-frame sequences with V and J called. Missing clones are a known gap in these copies; in checked studies unresolved V genes cover under half, and the rest lacks a known reason. V and J calls and clone size are copied from that table; D and trimming were computed from the DNA. Recorded for this sample are 150,000 to 200,000 clones; 92% of them occurred a single time. Of the sample, more than 9% is held by the ten largest clones.

Based on the germline V gene, the CDR1 and CDR2 sequences are SGHRS and YFSETQ. Inclusive of the bounding cysteine and phenylalanine, the CDR3 is 15 residues long. The DNA shown is the 45-base CDR3, in frame from base 1. Clipping removes 7 bases from V and 1 base from J, with 9 as the unmatched junction base count. The starting material was peripheral blood, obtained on day 0 of AZD1222 vaccination. This receptor was identified in an adult in good health. The chain is assembled from TRBV5-1 and TRBJ1-1, and TRBD1 matches 8 of the central bases. The CDR3: CASRFVDRGNTEAFF. Read as DNA, the sequence is TGCGCCAGCCGGTTCGTCGACAGGGGGAACACTGAAGCTTTCTTT.